What follows describes a single TCR beta chain. The sample belongs to a study of shared clonotypes between healthy human individuals. The length of the CDR3 is 18 residues. Trimming shortened V by 1 base and J by 0 bases, and 16 bases separated the two germline ends. In germline, CDR1 is MGHRA, CDR2 YSYEKL. Execution of the assay was at deep level. Once extracted for a subset, genomic DNA was divided evenly among several immunoSEQ plates. Unsorted PBMC DNA was run through sequencing on ten immunoSEQ deep assay plates. Profiled with immunoSEQ multiplex PCR; TCRdb holds only in-frame clones, not every one. This sample has under 600,000 clones, with roughly 79% found just once.

The receptor's source is a middle-aged woman in good health. Some clones in this sample may be carry-over from other donors' samples. V and J are TRBV4-1 and TRBJ1-5; D perhaps matches TRBD1 (5 bases). Specimen: PBMCs. For the CDR3, the DNA is TGCGCCAGCAGCCAAGGTAGGGCAGGGTTGGGTAGCAATCAGCCCCAGCATTTT. Its translation: CASSQGRAGLGSNQPQHF.